One and the same sample provided the 30 T cell receptor beta chains below, sequenced in a study of T cell responses to AZD1222 COVID-19 vaccine. Clones were sequenced by immunoSEQ multiplex PCR, and TCRdb holds only the in-frame ones, with some missing. Here the sample spans 180,000 or so clones, 88% being singletons. The specimen was peripheral blood, collected 28 days after the second AZD1222 dose. Source of these receptors: an adult who received the AZD1222 COVID-19 vaccine.

The rearrangement uses TRBV5-4 and TRBJ1-1; a possible D gene is TRBD1 (5 bases). This CDR3 is built from 17 residues. V was pared by 0 bases and J by 4 bases, with 19 bases between. CDR1 and CDR2 (germline): SGHNT, YYREEE (reference sequence). Written as DNA, the CDR3 is TGTGCCAGCAGCTTGGGATCGGGTTCAGGGTCGAGCACTGAAGCTTTCTTT. It codes for CASSLGSGSGSSTEAFF.

This sequence joins TRBV5-6 and TRBJ2-3, with TRBD1 matching over 9 bases. The CDR3 loop spans 17 amino acids. In germline, CDR1 is SGHDT, CDR2 YYEEEE. After removal of 1 base from V and 0 bases from J, the junction contained 6 bases not matched to a gene. CDR3 sequence (DNA): TGTGCCAGCAGCTTGAGAACCGGGACAGGGAGCACAGATACGCAGTATTTT. This gives the protein CASSLRTGTGSTDTQYF.

The chain links TRBV7-2 to TRBJ2-7; tentatively, D is TRBD2 (6 bases). The CDR3 runs 17 residues. The ends were cut back, 5 bases at V and 2 bases at J, with 22 bases in the middle. Looked up from germline, CDR1 is SGHTA and CDR2 is FQGNSA. CDR3 nucleotides: TGTGCCAGCAGCCCAATTCAAGGAGGCGGGACCACCTACGAGCAGTACTTC. Amino acids: CASSPIQGGGTTYEQYF.

The V and J genes are TRBV3-1 (or the pseudogene TRBV3-2) and TRBJ1-2; the D is unclear. With 4 bases removed from V and 3 bases from J, the gap between germline ends came to 12 bases. In germline, CDR1 is LGHDT, CDR2 YNNKEL (reference sequence). CDR3 length: 14 residues. CDR3 sequence reads: CASSRVGWDYGYTF. The CDR3 DNA reads as TGTGCCAGCAGCCGAGTCGGGTGGGACTATGGCTACACCTTC.

The chain recombines TRBV5-1 with TRBJ1-1; D unresolved. The CDR3 length is 14 residues. V lost 1 base to trimming and J lost 7 bases, with 14 bases between them. Per the germline V gene, CDR1 is SGHRS and CDR2 is YFSETQ. The CDR3 nucleotides are TGCGCCAGCAGCTTGAGTGGGAATCCGAATGAAGCTTTCTTT. This gives the protein CASSLSGNPNEAFF.

This clone showed up just once. This chain joins TRBV2 and TRBJ2-7; D gene uncertain. Germline V lookup: CDR1 SNHLY, CDR2 FYNNEI. The length of the CDR3 is 14 residues. V lost 6 bases, J lost 7 bases, and 19 bases lay in between. In nucleotides, the CDR3 is TGTGCCAGCAGGGGAAGGGCCCGGAGTCTTGAGCAGTACTTC. This translates into CASRGRARSLEQYF.

V usage is TRBV28 and J usage is TRBJ2-1; maybe TRBD1 (6 bases). Trimming shortened V by 6 bases and J by 9 bases, and 9 bases separated the two germline ends. Germline assignment: CDR1 MDHEN and CDR2 SYDVKM. CDR3 length equals 11 residues. This CDR3 is CASSYRVEQFF. The DNA for the CDR3 is TGTGCCAGCAGCTACAGGGTTGAGCAGTTCTTC.

The chain couples TRBV28 to TRBJ2-5; a possible D gene is TRBD1 (6 bases). CDR1 is MDHEN, CDR2 SYDVKM, per germline. The CDR3 extends over 12 amino acids. V lost 6 bases and J lost 4, with 9 bases in between. The CDR3 loop reads CASRTGGETQYF. The CDR3 region has the DNA TGTGCCAGCAGGACAGGTGGAGAGACCCAGTACTTC.

CDR3: CASSEALDRGAQHF. CDR3 DNA sequence: TGTGCCAGCAGTGAAGCGTTGGACAGGGGGGCCCAGCATTTT. The chain joins TRBV2 to TRBJ1-5, with 10 bases that match TRBD1. The junction had 4 bases not matched to a gene; V was cut back by 0 bases and J by 11 bases. The CDR3 has 14 residues. CDR1 and CDR2 from the germline V gene are SNHLY and FYNNEI.

This clone has just one count. CDR3 protein: CASSLSTAGSWRGTTDTQYF. CDR3 coding DNA: TGTGCCAGCAGCTTATCCACGGCCGGAAGTTGGCGGGGGACCACAGATACGCAGTATTTT. V is TRBV7-6 and J is TRBJ2-3; 7 bases align to TRBD2. V was pared by 2 bases and J by 2 bases, with 19 bases of the junction left unmatched. CDR1 and CDR2 from the germline V gene are SGHVS and FNYEAQ. CDR3 length equals 20 residues.

This clone was detected a few times. This chain links TRBV5-7 with TRBJ1-5; D might be TRBD1 (5 bases). TRBV5-7 is an ORF; its function is uncertain. The ends were cut back, 4 bases at V and 1 base at J, with 15 bases in the middle. This CDR3 has 16 amino acids. CDR3 bases: TGTGCCAGCAGCGGTCAGGGCGATAGGAGCAATCAGCCCCAGCATTTT. It translates to CASSGQGDRSNQPQHF.

The chain has TRBV6-6 and TRBJ2-1; D is unresolved. The V gene's germline CDR1 is MNHNY and CDR2 SVGAGI (reference sequence). The CDR3 consists of 13 residues. V was trimmed by 4 bases and J by 2 bases, leaving 6 bases between them. DNA for the CDR3: TGTGCCAGCAGTTCACGGACCTACAATGAGCAGTTCTTC. Residues: CASSSRTYNEQFF.

V is TRBV30 and J is TRBJ2-3; tentatively, D is TRBD2 (5 bases). The germline gives CDR1 GTSNPN, CDR2 SVGIG (reference sequence). Trimming pared 2 bases from V and 2 bases from J, leaving 8 bases between. The CDR3 consists of 13 residues. The CDR3 region has the DNA TGTGCCTGGAGTTGGGAGCTCACAGATACGCAGTATTTT. Its protein product is CAWSWELTDTQYF.

The V and J genes are TRBV3-1 (or the pseudogene TRBV3-2) and TRBJ2-1; TRBD2 is a possible D gene (6 bases). Germline V gene data show CDR1 as LGHDT and CDR2 as YNNKEL (reference sequence). Trimming removed 3 bases from V and 6 bases from J, with 9 bases in between. The CDR3 loop spans 13 amino acids. The chain's CDR3 is CASSHLGGNEQFF. CDR3 bases: TGTGCCAGCAGCCATTTGGGGGGCAATGAGCAGTTCTTC.

For the CDR3, the DNA is TGTGCCAGCAGTGACGTCGAGAATTCACCCCTCCACTTT. The encoded protein is CASSDVENSPLHF. This chain joins TRBV6-4 and TRBJ1-6, with D unclear. Trimming cost V 2 bases and J 7 bases, with 6 bases left between them. The CDR3 has 13 residues. Germline CDR1 reads MRHNA; CDR2 reads SNTAGT.

The genes are TRBV7-3 and TRBJ2-3; D ambiguous. CDR3 length: 14 residues. Germline V lookup: CDR1 SGHTA, CDR2 FQGTGA. V gave up 1 base and J gave up 2 bases, with 7 bases separating them. The CDR3 DNA follows: TGTGCCAGCAGCTTAATGGCCAACACAGATACGCAGTATTTT. Translating gives CASSLMANTDTQYF.

The V and J genes are TRBV2 and TRBJ2-7, with 9 positions matching TRBD1. CDR1 SNHLY and CDR2 FYNNEI come from the germline V gene. CDR3 size: 15 residues. Trimming cost V 5 bases and J 0 bases; bases outside gene matches: 5. CDR3 bases: TGTGCCAGCAGTCCCGGGGGACAGGGCTCCTACGAGCAGTACTTC. It is translated as CASSPGGQGSYEQYF.

The V gene is TRBV4-3, the J gene TRBJ1-1; 7 bases match TRBD1. Germline V gene sequence: CDR1 LGHNA, CDR2 YSLEER. The CDR3 is made up of 17 amino acids. The ends lost 1 base at V and 4 bases at J; junction bases unmatched: 12. Written as DNA, the CDR3 is TGCGCCAGCAGCCAAGGCCTGACAGGGCAAGGGGGCACTGAAGCTTTCTTT. Its translation is CASSQGLTGQGGTEAFF.

This sequence joins TRBV6-4 and TRBJ1-4, with a weak D call TRBD1 (6 bases). Germline V lookup: CDR1 MRHNA, CDR2 SNTAGT. CDR3 length equals 16 residues. Between the trimmed V and J ends, which lost 0 bases and 8 bases, there was a span of 16 bases. As DNA, the CDR3 is TGTGCCAGCAGTGACTCGATAAGGGGGTACGCGGAAAAACTGTTTTTT. This encodes CASSDSIRGYAEKLFF.

The chain links TRBV7-9 to TRBJ1-6; tentatively, D is TRBD1 (6 bases). Trimming cost V 5 bases and J 10 bases, with 21 bases left between them. Germline V gene data show CDR1 as SEHNR and CDR2 as FQNEAQ (reference sequence). CDR3 length: 16 amino acids. The CDR3 nucleotides read TGTGCCAGCAGCCCCCGGGGTAACAGGGAGAGCTCACCCCTCCACTTT. This codes for CASSPRGNRESSPLHF.

The gene calls are TRBV29-1 and TRBJ2-5, with D perhaps matching TRBD1 or TRBD2 (6 bases each). The CDR3 consists of 15 residues. The ends were cut back, 7 bases at V and 0 bases at J, with 18 bases in the middle. The germline CDR1 and CDR2 sequences are SQVTM and ANQGSEA. CDR3 residues: CSARRGEANQETQYF. The DNA of the CDR3 is TGCAGCGCCCGTAGGGGGGAGGCGAACCAAGAGACCCAGTACTTC.

The chain combines TRBV30 with TRBJ2-5, with D unresolved. The CDR3 length is 15 residues. Germline V gene lookup returns CDR1 GTSNPN and CDR2 SVGIG (reference sequence). V lost 3 bases and J 1 base, leaving 15 bases between the germline ends. The CDR3 is CAWSLDRRPQETQYF. In DNA form, the CDR3 reads TGTGCCTGGAGCCTAGATCGGCGACCCCAAGAGACCCAGTACTTC.

The chain has TRBV5-1 and TRBJ1-1, with 9 bases matching TRBD1. The germline V gene encodes CDR1 SGHRS and CDR2 YFSETQ. This CDR3 contains 14 residues. Germline trimming cut 0 bases from V and 5 bases from J; bases unmatched to any gene: 2. The CDR3 DNA reads as TGCGCCAGCAGCTTGGGGACAGGGGAAACTGAAGCTTTCTTT. It encodes CASSLGTGETEAFF. The entire variable domain, with the rest obtained from reference TRBV5-1 and TRBJ1-1, is as follows: KAGVTQTPRYLIKTRGQQVTLSCSPISGHRSVSWYQQTPGQGLQFLFEYFSETQRNKGNFPGRFSGRQFSNSRSEMNVSTLELGDSALYLCASSLGTGETEAFFGQGTRLTVV.

This sequence joins TRBV5-1 and TRBJ2-1, with 10 bases matching TRBD2. This CDR3 region has 15 residues. V lost 1 base to trimming and J lost 7 bases; unmatched junction nucleotides: 5. Germline V gene lookup returns CDR1 SGHRS and CDR2 YFSETQ. CDR3 coding DNA: TGCGCCAGCAGCTTGACGCTAGCGGGAGTGAATGAGCAGTTCTTC. Protein: CASSLTLAGVNEQFF.

V gene TRBV5-4 combines with J gene TRBJ2-7; 8 bases align to TRBD2. The V segment lost 8 bases and the J segment 0 bases; nucleotides outside the gene matches: 4. The germline gives CDR1 SGHNT, CDR2 YYREEE (reference sequence). The CDR3 is 13 amino acids. The CDR3 protein is CASKRESSYEQYF. The CDR3 DNA is TGTGCCAGTAAGCGGGAGAGCTCCTACGAGCAGTACTTC.

This sequence joins TRBV24-1 and TRBJ2-1; D is undetermined. Trimming took 10 bases from V and 3 from J, leaving 6 bases between them. This CDR3 contains 11 residues. Per germline, CDR1 KGHDR and CDR2 SFDVKD. CDR3 region: CATEYYNEQFF. The CDR3 bases are TGTGCCACAGAGTACTACAATGAGCAGTTCTTC.

This clone was observed a handful of times. V usage is TRBV19 and J usage is TRBJ1-2; 11 bases map to TRBD1. CDR3 length: 14 amino acids. The ends lost 8 bases at V and 6 bases at J; junction bases unmatched: 8. CDR1 and CDR2 from the germline V gene are LNHDA and SQIVND (reference sequence). In DNA, the CDR3 is TGTGCCAGTTTTACGGGACAGGGGGTGAATGGCTACACCTTC. It codes for CASFTGQGVNGYTF.

This chain joins TRBV3-1 (or the pseudogene TRBV3-2) and TRBJ1-2, with D tentatively TRBD1 (6 bases). V was trimmed by 2 bases and J by 0 bases, leaving 10 bases between them. CDR1 and CDR2 from the germline V gene are LGHDT and YNNKEL (reference sequence). CDR3 length equals 15 residues. This CDR3 reads CASSQTDRPNYGYTF. The CDR3 region has the DNA TGTGCCAGCAGCCAAACGGACAGACCTAACTATGGCTACACCTTC.

This clone was observed a few times. In DNA form, the CDR3 reads TGTGCCAGTAGTCCTCTCGGGAGGGCCGGCACAGATACGCAGTATTTT. Translated, it gives CASSPLGRAGTDTQYF. This chain links TRBV19 with TRBJ2-3; 8 bases match TRBD2. V trimming: 5 bases; J trimming: 1 base; junction bases outside the gene matches: 8. Germline V gene data show CDR1 as LNHDA and CDR2 as SQIVND (reference sequence). CDR3 length: 16 amino acids.

This clone occurred once. The V call is TRBV29-1, the J call TRBJ2-7; 9 nucleotides agree with TRBD2. The germline V gene has CDR1 SQVTM and CDR2 ANQGSEA. After removal of 5 bases from V and 1 base from J, the junction contained 18 bases not matched to a gene. The CDR3 is 18 amino acids. The CDR3 nucleotides read TGCAGCGTTAGACAGGGTCCTATAGTGACTAGCGGATCCTACGAGCAGTACTTC. This codes for CSVRQGPIVTSGSYEQYF.